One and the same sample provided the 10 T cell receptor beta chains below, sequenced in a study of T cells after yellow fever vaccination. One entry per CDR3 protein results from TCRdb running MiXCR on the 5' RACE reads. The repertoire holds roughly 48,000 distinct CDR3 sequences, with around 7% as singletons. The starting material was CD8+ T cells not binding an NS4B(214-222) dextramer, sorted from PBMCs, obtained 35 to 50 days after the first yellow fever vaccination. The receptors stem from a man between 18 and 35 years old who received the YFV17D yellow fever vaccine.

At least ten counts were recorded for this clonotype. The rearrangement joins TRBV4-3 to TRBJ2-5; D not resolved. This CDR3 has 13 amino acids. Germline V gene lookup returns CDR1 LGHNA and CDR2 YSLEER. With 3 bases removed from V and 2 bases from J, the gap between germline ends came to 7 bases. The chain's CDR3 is CASSQDHQETQYF. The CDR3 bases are TGCGCCAGCAGCCAGGACCATCAAGAGACCCAGTACTTC.

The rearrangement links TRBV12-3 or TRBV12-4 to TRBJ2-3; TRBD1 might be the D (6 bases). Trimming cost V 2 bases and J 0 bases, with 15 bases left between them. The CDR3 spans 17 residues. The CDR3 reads CASSLRPGGPSTDTQYF. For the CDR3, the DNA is TGTGCCAGCAGTTTACGGCCTGGGGGCCCGAGCACAGATACGCAGTATTTT.

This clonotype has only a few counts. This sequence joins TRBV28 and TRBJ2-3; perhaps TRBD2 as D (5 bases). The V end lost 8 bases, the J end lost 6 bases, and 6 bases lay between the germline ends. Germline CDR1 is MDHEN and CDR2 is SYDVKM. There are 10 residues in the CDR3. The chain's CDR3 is CASQRDTQYF. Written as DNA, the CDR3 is TGTGCCAGCCAGCGGGATACGCAGTATTTT.

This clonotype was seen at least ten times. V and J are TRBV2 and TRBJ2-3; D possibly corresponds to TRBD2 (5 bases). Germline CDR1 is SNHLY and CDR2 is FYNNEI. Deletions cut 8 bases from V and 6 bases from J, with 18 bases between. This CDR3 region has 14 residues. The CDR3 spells CASDILGRGDTQYF. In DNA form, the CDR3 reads TGTGCCAGCGATATACTAGGGAGAGGGGATACGCAGTATTTT.

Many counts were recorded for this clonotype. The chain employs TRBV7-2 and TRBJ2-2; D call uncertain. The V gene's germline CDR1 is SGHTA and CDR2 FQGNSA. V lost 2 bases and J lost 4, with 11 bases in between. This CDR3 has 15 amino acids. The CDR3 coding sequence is TGTGCCAGCAGCTTAACCCTACGCGGCACCGGGGAGCTGTTTTTT. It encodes CASSLTLRGTGELFF.

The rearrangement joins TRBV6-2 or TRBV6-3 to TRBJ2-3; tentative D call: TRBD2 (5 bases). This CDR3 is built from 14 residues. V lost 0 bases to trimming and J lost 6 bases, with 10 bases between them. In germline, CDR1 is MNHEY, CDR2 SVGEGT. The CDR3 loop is CASSYSSTGDTQYF. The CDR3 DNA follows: TGTGCCAGCAGTTACTCGAGTACGGGGGATACGCAGTATTTT.

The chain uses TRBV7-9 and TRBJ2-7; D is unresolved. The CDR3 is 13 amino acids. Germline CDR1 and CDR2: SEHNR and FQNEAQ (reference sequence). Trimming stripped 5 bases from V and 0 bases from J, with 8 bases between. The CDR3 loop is CASSAGLSYEQYF. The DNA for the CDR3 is TGTGCCAGCAGCGCCGGCCTCTCCTACGAGCAGTACTTC.

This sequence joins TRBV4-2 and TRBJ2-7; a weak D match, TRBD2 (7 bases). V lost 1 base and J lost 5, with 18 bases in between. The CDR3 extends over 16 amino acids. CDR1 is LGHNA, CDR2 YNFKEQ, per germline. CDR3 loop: CASSQVYGGGAHEQYF. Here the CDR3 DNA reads TGTGCCAGCAGCCAAGTTTACGGTGGGGGGGCCCACGAGCAGTACTTC.

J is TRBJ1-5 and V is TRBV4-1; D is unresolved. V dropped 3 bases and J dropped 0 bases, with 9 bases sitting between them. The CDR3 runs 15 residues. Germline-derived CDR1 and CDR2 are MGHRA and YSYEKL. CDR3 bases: TGCGCCAGCAGCCATCGGGGAGTTAGCAATCAGCCCCAGCATTTT. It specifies CASSHRGVSNQPQHF.

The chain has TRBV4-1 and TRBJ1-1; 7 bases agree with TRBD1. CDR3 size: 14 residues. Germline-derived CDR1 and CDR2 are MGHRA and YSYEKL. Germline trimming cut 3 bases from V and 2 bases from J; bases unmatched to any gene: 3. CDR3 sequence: CASSHRTGNTEAFF. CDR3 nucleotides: TGCGCCAGCAGCCATCGGACAGGCAACACTGAAGCTTTCTTT.